This T cell receptor beta chain came from a study of PD-1 blockade in classical Hodgkin lymphoma. Study conclusions and caveats: The CD4+ diversity rise by C4D1 was clearest in complete responders. Diminished baseline TCR diversity has been reported in newly diagnosed patients relative to healthy donors. Exclusion removed patients who began nivolumab under 1 year after ASCT.

Trimming cost V 4 bases and J 2 bases; bases outside gene matches: 7. This CDR3 is 15 amino acids long. The germline V gene has CDR1 SGHVS and CDR2 FQNEAQ. Clones were read by immunoSEQ multiplex PCR, and TCRdb kept only the in-frame ones, dropping some. In the table there are about 100,000 clones, approximately 80% of which are singletons. This clone showed up just a few times. The antigen is undetermined. With no exception, relapse followed autologous stem cell transplantation in all patients, and brentuximab vedotin exposure varied. The sequence was obtained from a human donor with classical Hodgkin lymphoma. The specimen was peripheral blood mononuclear cells (PBMCs), collected at baseline. J is TRBJ1-2 and V is TRBV7-8; 7 positions match TRBD1. CDR3 sequence reads: CASSSRQGNNYGYTF. The CDR3 nucleotides are TGTGCCAGCAGCTCTCGACAGGGAAACAACTATGGCTACACCTTC. Supplemented by reference TRBV7-8 and TRBJ1-2, the full variable domain reads GAGVSQSPRYKVAKRGQDVALRCDPISGHVSLFWYQQALGQGPEFLTYFQNEAQLDKSGLPSDRFFAERPEGSVSTLKIQRTQQEDSAVYLCASSSRQGNNYGYTFGSGTRLTVV.